The rows below give T cell receptor beta chains drawn from one sample of a study of blood T cell repertoires in COVID-19. Assay used: immunoSEQ multiplex PCR; TCRdb lists only in-frame clones, some missing. The data show over 400,000 clones, 70% to 90% seen once. Sequencing was performed on PBMCs or T cells enriched from blood (not recorded which). The source is a woman in her fifties or sixties who had recovered from COVID-19. The conserved cysteine and the conserved F or W are not part of the CDR3 here. A D gene is named only where the DNA matches it firmly.

D gene: -; V gene: TRBV25-1; CDR3 protein: ASSEYSRGKPQH
D gene: -; V gene: TRBV10-2; CDR3 protein: ASSERAGGTEAF
D gene: -; V gene: TRBV2; CDR3 protein: ASSESKAAGTEAF
D gene: -; V gene: TRBV24-1; CDR3 protein: ATSRGSGYT
D gene: TRBD1; V gene: TRBV2; CDR3 protein: ASSRQGTNTEAF
D gene: -; V gene: TRBV6-6; CDR3 protein: ASRPYGHPYEQY
D gene: -; V gene: TRBV9; CDR3 protein: ASSPSGEPYNEQF
D gene: TRBD1; V gene: TRBV5-8; CDR3 protein: ASSLVWTGAGGYT
D gene: TRBD1; V gene: TRBV10-1; CDR3 protein: ASSLQGGTEAF
D gene: -; V gene: TRBV19; CDR3 protein: ASSSLQFPRSAAYQPQH
D gene: -; V gene: TRBV7-9; CDR3 protein: ASSFVHSRAGYT
D gene: -; V gene: TRBV5-5; CDR3 protein: ASSLATHSNQPQH
D gene: -; V gene: TRBV4-1; CDR3 protein: ASSQRGGENEQF
D gene: -; V gene: TRBV6-1; CDR3 protein: ASSEAGRSTYGYT
D gene: TRBD1; V gene: TRBV10-3; CDR3 protein: AIRSTGENQPQH
D gene: TRBD1; V gene: TRBV18; CDR3 protein: ASSRTGSEQY
D gene: TRBD1; V gene: TRBV27; CDR3 protein: ALGTGTEAF
D gene: -; V gene: TRBV7-9; CDR3 protein: ASSLGLGRGTEAF
D gene: -; V gene: TRBV18; CDR3 protein: ASSPRGQETQY
D gene: TRBD1; V gene: TRBV3-1/TRBV3-2; CDR3 protein: ASHRGSGNTIY
D gene: -; V gene: TRBV7-2; CDR3 protein: ASSGSTGRAQY
D gene: -; V gene: TRBV3-1/TRBV3-2; CDR3 protein: ASSQGGFWGAGNTIY
D gene: TRBD2; V gene: TRBV2; CDR3 protein: ASREPGGEDTQY
D gene: TRBD1; V gene: TRBV27; CDR3 protein: ASSVQGVDGYT
D gene: -; V gene: TRBV7-2; CDR3 protein: ASSFKASNTGELF
D gene: -; V gene: TRBV28; CDR3 protein: ASTLRSQGFTPLH
D gene: TRBD1; V gene: TRBV10-3; CDR3 protein: AIRKNTGGRNTIY